This T cell receptor beta chain was documented in a study of PD-L1 blockade in urothelial cancer (dated by TCRdb to about 2017). Background on the whole study: All patients started therapy around 2014 and received atezolizumab 1,200 mg intravenously every 3 weeks. About 85% of the roughly 29 patients were identified as males with urothelial cancer of bladder origin, and a prior smoking history was reported by 18 of 29 patients. Patients had an ECOG performance status of 0 or 1 and had received between 0 and 3 prior chemotherapy regimens. Blood samples were analyzed at 3 weeks after treatment start (second dose) and at 6 weeks after treatment start. A median of about 140,000 T cells and some 90,000 unique TCRs was obtained from blood samples, and a median clonality of roughly 0.074 was observed. The study, an exploratory multi-omic analysis, examined somatic, immune and clinical correlates of response to PD-L1 blockade with atezolizumab in urothelial cancer. Pretreatment tumor samples, along with matched peripheral blood collected serially before and after atezolizumab treatment, underwent TCR sequencing. Durable clinical benefit meant progression-free survival longer than 6 months, and TCR features were also tested against progression-free and overall survival. In the same patients who had TCR sequencing, pretreatment tumors also underwent whole exome sequencing and RNA sequencing. Ten or so patients reached durable clinical benefit, while 20 patients did not. Pretreatment blood TCR-seq was available for about 30 patients, at least one posttreatment blood collection was obtained for around 25 patients, and tumor TCR-seq was available for around 25 patients. Points the paper makes about the study in general: Because of the small sample size (n ≈ 31) and the many exploratory analyses performed, the results are intended to be regarded as hypothesis-generating. Patients with durable benefit showed greater expansion of tumor-associated TCR clones in peripheral blood 3 weeks after starting treatment (n ≈ 21, p = 0.022). A pretreatment peripheral blood TCR clonality below the median was linked to improved progression-free and overall survival.

On this clone: The specificity of this receptor is unknown. The record has no base qualities; no much larger clone is one base away.

This specimen's time point label, interpreted: pretreatment peripheral blood. A cohort of roughly 30 patients with locally advanced or metastatic urothelial carcinoma, treated at Memorial Sloan Kettering on a trial protocol, was included. Peripheral blood mononuclear cells were collected pretreatment and during treatment, with between 1 and 8 total time points obtained per patient. The Qiagen DNeasy Blood extraction kit was used to purify genomic DNA from total PBMCs and tumor samples. PBMCs were collected pretreatment and during treatment, and were isolated and stored as previously described. To estimate absolute template abundance from read counts, synthetic TCR analog templates were spiked into each PCR. TCRbeta CDR3 regions were amplified from genomic DNA with bias-controlled V and J gene primers using the immunoSEQ assay. Sequencing of rearranged TCRbeta segments was performed at approximately 20X coverage. The study's processing was this. Sequencing errors were corrected by clustering, and CDR3s were annotated against IMGT so that V, D and J genes could be assigned. Only productive TCRbeta rearrangements were used in downstream analyses, excluding out-of-frame or stop-codon sequences. To compute clonality, Shannon entropy was normalized by the log of the number of unique productive sequences and then subtracted from one. Fisher's exact test with Benjamini-Hochberg correction, using a cutoff of adjusted p below 0.01, was how clones that differed between time points or between blood and tumor were identified. TCRdb carries this immuneACCESS record with in-frame sequences only. Its versions omit some clonotypes, under half of them owing to an unresolved V gene in the studies checked, with the rest unexplained. V, J and clone size reflect that table, while D and trimming were determined from the DNA. The sample data list roughly 50,000 clones, and roughly 87% of these were observed just once. The ten largest clonotypes hold 15% to 19% of the sample.

Sample: PBMCs, taken around atezolizumab (anti-PD-L1) treatment. This sequence was found in a man aged 70 or older with urothelial cancer.

CDR3 region: CASSVGGLDYNEQFF. The nucleotide sequence is given as TGTGCCAGCAGTGTCGGGGGACTAGACTACAATGAGCAGTTCTTC. The receptor chain draws on TRBV25-1 and TRBJ2-1, and 8 junctional nucleotides match TRBD2. Based on the germline V gene, the CDR1 and CDR2 sequences are MGHDK and SYGVNS. From its cysteine to its phenylalanine, the CDR3 spans 15 amino acids. Just CDR3 DNA is preserved here, 45 bases in frame from base 1. V is cut back by 4 bases and J by 3 bases, with 5 bases in the junction unmatched.